Shown below are 29 T cell receptor beta chains from a single sample sequenced in a study of T cell clonality in common variable immunodeficiency. The data were produced by immunoSEQ multiplex PCR, yet TCRdb's version contains in-frame clones alone and is incomplete. This sample carries approximately 51,000 clones, none of them present only once. Sequenced sample: peripheral blood mononuclear cells. These receptors were obtained from a person between 18 and 75 years old in good health.

This clone has at least ten counts. The observed sequence ends 3 residues before the CDR3 terminus, with the missing tail filled in from the germline J gene. This chain connects TRBV5-4 to TRBJ2-5; D remains ambiguous. This CDR3 region has 13 residues. Germline V gives CDR1 SGHNT, CDR2 YYREEE (reference sequence). Between the trimmed V and J ends, which lost 1 base and 2 bases, there was a span of 6 bases. CDR3 DNA (partial): TGTGCCAGCAGCTTGACACAGCAAGAGACC. Its translation: CASSLTQQET. The entire CDR3 protein reads CASSLTQQETQYF.

The table lists this clone with many counts. The read comes to an end 3 residues before the CDR3 does, leaving the germline J gene to fill in the end. The chain combines TRBV7-9 with TRBJ2-7; D unclear. V lost 2 bases, J lost 3 bases, and 8 bases lay in between. Per germline, CDR1 SEHNR and CDR2 FQNEAQ (reference sequence). The CDR3 is 13 residues long. The CDR3 loop reads CASSLPTRYEQYF. CDR3 bases read: TGTGCCAGCAGCTTACCTACCCGCTACGAG.

There are a few counts of this clone. The read falls 3 residues short of the CDR3 end, and the missing part is taken from the germline J gene. This chain joins TRBV6-1 and TRBJ2-2; 8 nucleotides match TRBD1. Germline V lookup: CDR1 MNHNS, CDR2 SASEGT. This CDR3 is 18 amino acids long. Incomplete CDR3 DNA: TGTGCCAGCAGTGAAGTTAGGGGGACAGGTGACTTTCCTAGCCCG. As protein: CASSEVRGTGDFPSP. In full, the CDR3 is CASSEVRGTGDFPSPLFF.

This clone was seen only a few times. The read halts 3 residues ahead of the CDR3 end, with the missing end drawn from the germline J gene. The chain carries TRBV10-2 and TRBJ2-7; D is ambiguous. This CDR3 comprises 13 residues. Looked up from germline, CDR1 is WSHSY and CDR2 is SAAADI. V lost 2 bases and J 3 bases, leaving 8 bases between the germline ends. The CDR3 DNA, read in part, is TGCGCCAGCAGTGAGGAAAGCCTCTACGAG. It yields the protein CASSEESLYE. The full CDR3 protein reads CASSEESLYEQYF.

At least ten counts were recorded for this clone. Sequencing ends 3 residues short of the CDR3 end; the germline J gene provides the rest. The rearrangement uses TRBV30 and TRBJ2-1, with TRBD2 matching 11 bases. The ends lost 7 bases at V and 6 bases at J; junction bases unmatched: 8. The CDR3 has 14 residues. The V gene's germline CDR1 is GTSNPN and CDR2 SVGIG (reference sequence). CDR3 protein: CAFAGTSGLNEQFF. The CDR3 DNA, read in part, is TGTGCCTTTGCGGGGACTAGCGGTCTCAATGAG. Filled out from reference TRBV30 and TRBJ2-1, the complete variable domain reads SQTIHQWPATLVQPVGSPLSLECTVEGTSNPNLYWYRQAAGRGLQLLFYSVGIGQISSEVPQNLSASRPQDRQFILSSKKLLLSDSGFYLCAFAGTSGLNEQFFGPGTRLTVL.

This clone was seen at least ten times. The read stops 3 residues short of the end of the CDR3; the missing end is completed from the germline J gene. The rearrangement uses TRBV6-2 or TRBV6-3 and TRBJ1-1, with 7 bases identical to TRBD1. The CDR3 runs to 17 residues. Germline lookup yields CDR1 MNHEY and CDR2 SVGEGT. V shed 5 bases, J shed 0 bases, and the junction held 12 bases outside the gene matches. The CDR3 loop reads CASSRTQGTLMNTEAFF. CDR3 DNA, as far as it was read: TGTGCCAGCAGTCGCACACAGGGGACTTTAATGAACACTGAA.

Ten or more counts support this clone. From the germline J gene comes the end of the CDR3, since the read stops 3 residues before it. V and J are TRBV29-1 and TRBJ2-7, with 8 bases identical to TRBD2. V lost 7 bases, J lost 1 base, and 9 bases stayed unmatched. The CDR3 runs to 14 residues. Germline values: CDR1 SQVTM, CDR2 ANQGSEA. CDR3 loop: CSALLLAESYEQYF. Partial CDR3 DNA: TGCAGCGCCCTATTACTAGCGGAATCCTACGAG.

This clone occurred many times. The CDR3 end lies 3 residues beyond the end of the read and is filled in from the germline J gene. The chain recombines TRBV18 with TRBJ1-5, with 11 bases fitting TRBD1. V was pared by 0 bases and J by 6 bases, with 4 bases of the junction left unmatched. CDR3 length: 16 amino acids. CDR1 and CDR2 (germline): KGHSH, LQKENI. CDR3 in amino acids: CASSPPGTGGTQPQHF. The DNA read from the CDR3 is TGTGCCAGCTCACCACCCGGGACAGGGGGTACTCAGCCC. The variable domain in full, with the rest retrieved from reference TRBV18 and TRBJ1-5, is NAGVMQNPRHLVRRRGQEARLRCSPMKGHSHVYWYRQLPEEGLKFMVYLQKENIIDESGMPKERFSAEFPKEGPSILRIQQVVRGDSAAYFCASSPPGTGGTQPQHFGDGTRLSIL.

This clone was seen repeatedly, ten times or more. The read falls 3 residues short of the CDR3 end, and the missing part is taken from the germline J gene. This sequence joins TRBV29-1 and TRBJ2-2, with D possibly TRBD1 on 5 matching bases. Trimming removed 6 bases from V and 4 bases from J, with 9 bases in between. Per the germline V gene, CDR1 is SQVTM and CDR2 is ANQGSEA. CDR3 length: 12 residues. CDR3 DNA, as far as it was read: TGCAGCGTGCTACAGGTCACCGGGGAG. This translates into CSVLQVTGE. The whole CDR3 sequence is CSVLQVTGELFF.

This clone came up many times. The read falls 3 residues short of the CDR3 end, and the missing part is taken from the germline J gene. The chain couples TRBV2 to TRBJ1-6, with D possibly matching TRBD1 (5 bases). Germline V gene sequence: CDR1 SNHLY, CDR2 FYNNEI. Trimming stripped 7 bases from V and 3 bases from J, with 25 bases between. This CDR3 comprises 19 residues. The sequenced CDR3 bases are TGTGCCAGCAAAGGACACTACGACCGTCGTCCTTTCTATAATTCACCC. Its protein product is CASKGHYDRRPFYNSP. The whole CDR3 sequence is CASKGHYDRRPFYNSPLHF. Together with reference TRBV2 and TRBJ1-6, the CDR3 gives the full variable domain: EPEVTQTPSHQVTQMGQEVILRCVPISNHLYFYWYRQILGQKVEFLVSFYNNEISEKSEIFDDQFSVERPDGSNFTLKIRSTKLEDSAMYFCASKGHYDRRPFYNSPLHFGNGTRLTVT.

This clone has at least ten counts. The read terminates 3 residues before the CDR3 end, so the remaining end is supplied by the germline J gene. The V and J genes are TRBV10-3 and TRBJ2-7, with D unclear. CDR1 is ENHRY, CDR2 SYGVKD, per germline. V was pared by 3 bases and J by 3 bases, with 6 bases between. The CDR3 contains 12 residues. CDR3: CAISEKGYEQYF. The DNA read from the CDR3 is TGTGCCATCAGTGAAAAGGGCTACGAG.

This clone has at least ten counts. The read finishes 3 residues shy of the CDR3 end, and the germline J gene is used to complete it. The chain uses TRBV6-2 or TRBV6-3 and TRBJ2-7; 9 bases are shared with TRBD2. There are 15 residues in the CDR3. Trimming took 7 bases from V and 4 from J; bases not matched to a gene: 11. Germline CDR1 reads MNHEY; CDR2 reads SVGEGT. The CDR3 protein is CASKMRRGGQYEQYF. Incomplete CDR3 DNA: TGTGCCAGCAAGATGAGGCGGGGGGGCCAATACGAG.

There are many counts of this clone. The read ends 3 residues early relative to the CDR3; the germline J gene fills the gap. V usage is TRBV30 and J usage is TRBJ1-3; D may be TRBD1 (6 bases). V was cut by 2 bases and J by 0 bases, with 11 bases left in between. Germline V gene sequence: CDR1 GTSNPN, CDR2 SVGIG (reference sequence). The CDR3 spans 15 residues. Here the CDR3 reads CAWSPGQTSGNTIYF. CDR3 bases read: TGTGCCTGGAGTCCCGGACAGACCTCTGGAAACACC.

This clone has a count of ten or more. From the germline J gene comes the end of the CDR3, since the read stops 3 residues before it. The genes are TRBV19 and TRBJ2-5, with TRBD1 identical over 8 bases. V gave up 7 bases and J gave up 3 bases; unmatched junction bases: 7. From germline, CDR1 is LNHDA and CDR2 SQIVND (reference sequence). The CDR3 sequence is 14 residues long. The CDR3: CASNFGTGEETQYF. Incomplete CDR3 DNA: TGTGCCAGTAACTTTGGGACAGGTGAAGAGACC.

This clone came up many times. Coverage ceases 3 residues before the CDR3 finishes, and the germline J gene fills in the end. The J gene is TRBJ1-2, the V gene TRBV6-1, with D possibly being TRBD1 (5 bases). The germline CDR1 and CDR2 sequences are MNHNS and SASEGT. The V end was cut by 3 bases, the J end by 7 bases, with 12 bases between. The CDR3 runs to 13 residues. CDR3 loop: CASSDEWGGGYTF. CDR3 DNA, as far as it was read: TGTGCCAGCAGTGACGAGTGGGGGGGTGGC.

This clone was observed at least ten times. The read ends 3 residues shy of where the CDR3 ends; the end is completed using the germline J gene. The V gene is TRBV10-3, the J gene TRBJ1-1, with D perhaps TRBD1 (6 bases). This CDR3 is 18 amino acids long. The germline V gene has CDR1 ENHRY and CDR2 SYGVKD. V lost 0 bases to trimming and J lost 0 bases, with 17 bases between them. The CDR3 loop is CAISESLGHANMNTEAFF. Partial CDR3 DNA: TGTGCCATCAGTGAGTCGTTGGGACACGCGAACATGAACACTGAA.

This clone was seen ten or more times. The read stops 3 residues short of the end of the CDR3; the missing end is completed from the germline J gene. Additional DNA sequences in this sample encode the identical CDR3. The V and J genes are TRBV7-9 and TRBJ1-1, with D perhaps TRBD1 (5 bases). V lost 5 bases and J 4 bases, leaving 11 bases between the germline ends. The length of the CDR3 is 13 residues. The germline V gene encodes CDR1 SEHNR and CDR2 FQNEAQ (reference sequence). CDR3 DNA, as far as it was read: TGTGCCAGCAGCCCCCGGAGGGGCACTGAA. Protein: CASSPRRGTE. The entire CDR3 protein is CASSPRRGTEAFF.

This clone showed up many times. With the read ending 3 residues before the CDR3 end, the germline J gene is used to fill in that end. V and J are TRBV19 and TRBJ2-1; no definite D call. CDR3 length: 15 amino acids. V lost 4 bases, J lost 0 bases, and 10 bases lay in between. Germline values: CDR1 LNHDA, CDR2 SQIVND (reference sequence). The CDR3 DNA, read in part, is TGTGCCAGTAGTACAAACTCCGACTCCTACAATGAG. It specifies CASSTNSDSYNE. The entire CDR3 sequence reads CASSTNSDSYNEQFF.

This clone was counted at least ten times. The CDR3 goes on 3 residues after the read ends, and that part is filled in from the germline J gene. The chain uses TRBV9 and TRBJ1-5, with D maybe TRBD1 (5 bases). The CDR3 runs 17 residues. The germline V gene encodes CDR1 SGDLS and CDR2 YYNGEE. The V end was cut by 0 bases, the J end by 0 bases, with 13 bases between. CDR3 DNA (partial): TGTGCCAGCAGCGTAGCACAGGTCCCTCTTAGCAATCAGCCC. As protein: CASSVAQVPLSNQP. From start to end, the CDR3 is CASSVAQVPLSNQPQHF.

This clone was counted only a few times. The read ends 3 residues before the CDR3 terminus; that terminus is restored from the germline J gene. The rearrangement uses TRBV7-9 and TRBJ2-1; 9 bases are a match to TRBD2. Trimming removed 3 bases from V and 9 bases from J; junction bases left unmatched: 9. The CDR3 sequence is 15 residues long. Looked up from germline, CDR1 is SEHNR and CDR2 is FQNEAQ (reference sequence). The sequenced part of the CDR3 DNA is TGTGCCAGCAGCTTGGGTAGCGGGGGTCGGGGTGAG. Its protein is CASSLGSGGRGE. The entire CDR3 is CASSLGSGGRGEQFF.

This clone was found many times. The CDR3 end is not reached by the read, which stops 3 residues before it; the germline J gene fills it in. This rearrangement joins TRBV4-1 to TRBJ2-3, with 10 bases lining up with TRBD2. The V gene's germline CDR1 is MGHRA and CDR2 YSYEKL. The length of the CDR3 is 15 residues. The DNA read from the CDR3 is TGCGCCAGCAGCCAAGATTCAGGTAGCGGGGGGCCG. Its protein is CASSQDSGSGGP. The full CDR3 protein is CASSQDSGSGGPQYF.

Partial CDR3 DNA: TGTGCCAGTAAACCGGGACAGGGCGGGTACGAG. Protein: CASKPGQGGYE. Given in full, the CDR3 is CASKPGQGGYEQYF. The J gene is TRBJ2-7, the V gene TRBV19; 9 bases match TRBD1. The read ends 3 residues before the CDR3 terminus; that terminus is restored from the germline J gene. With 7 bases clipped from V and 4 bases from J, the junction kept 8 bases outside the gene matches. Germline CDR1 LNHDA, CDR2 SQIVND (reference sequence). The CDR3 runs 14 residues.

This clone was recorded a few times. Sequencing ends 3 residues short of the CDR3 end; the germline J gene provides the rest. The chain uses TRBV7-6 and TRBJ1-2, with D possibly being TRBD1 (6 bases). Germline V gives CDR1 SGHVS, CDR2 FNYEAQ. Trimming removed 1 base from V and 7 bases from J, with 16 bases in between. This CDR3 is built from 15 residues. CDR3 DNA (partial): TGTGCCAGCAGCTTAGGCGGTGGGGGGGCGAGTGGC. It is translated as CASSLGGGGASG. The CDR3 as a whole reads CASSLGGGGASGYTF.

This clone was detected ten times or more. The read falls 3 residues short of the CDR3 end, and the missing part is taken from the germline J gene. J is TRBJ2-1 and V is TRBV6-2 or TRBV6-3; TRBD2 matches at 8 bases. Germline-derived CDR1 and CDR2 are MNHEY and SVGEGT. V lost 7 bases to trimming and J lost 7 bases; unmatched junction nucleotides: 9. The CDR3 has 14 residues. The CDR3 sequence: CASTIGGAGNEQFF. The CDR3 DNA, read in part, is TGTGCCAGCACCATCGGGGGGGCGGGGAATGAG.

Points on this clone: The CDR3 end is not reached by the read, which stops 3 residues before it; the germline J gene fills it in. The J gene is TRBJ1-1, the V gene TRBV6-2 or TRBV6-3, with D possibly matching TRBD1 (6 bases). This CDR3 is built from 14 residues. CDR1 and CDR2 from the germline V gene are MNHEY and SVGEGT. The sequenced part of the CDR3 DNA is TGTGCCAGCAGTTACTCGGGGGCCAACTATGGC. Encoded protein: CASSYSGANYG. The full CDR3 protein is CASSYSGANYGAFF.

In this sample, this clone turned up many times. The read ends 3 residues before the CDR3 terminus; that terminus is restored from the germline J gene. The genes are TRBV18 and TRBJ1-2; D gene uncertain. V lost 3 bases, J lost 4 bases, and 12 bases lay in between. Germline lookup yields CDR1 KGHSH and CDR2 LQKENI. This CDR3 region has 14 residues. The CDR3 is CASSPIPGSYGYTF. The CDR3 bases that were read are TGTGCCAGCTCACCTATCCCGGGTTCCTATGGC.

There are many counts of this clone. Sequencing ends 3 residues short of the CDR3 end; the germline J gene provides the rest. V usage is TRBV18 and J usage is TRBJ2-4; 14 bases agree with TRBD2. Germline CDR1 is KGHSH and CDR2 is LQKENI. The CDR3 runs 19 residues. Germline trimming cut 0 bases from V and 0 bases from J; bases unmatched to any gene: 4. This CDR3 is CASSPPGLAGAIAKNIQYF. CDR3 DNA, as far as it was read: TGTGCCAGCTCACCACCGGGACTAGCGGGAGCGATAGCCAAAAACATT.

In its sample, this clone was seen many times. The missing CDR3 end, 3 residues past where the read stops, is filled in from the germline J gene. J is TRBJ2-7 and V is TRBV2; tentative D call: TRBD1 (6 bases). Looked up from germline, CDR1 is SNHLY and CDR2 is FYNNEI. V shed 4 bases and J shed 3 bases, with 16 bases lying between them. The CDR3 has 15 residues. This chain's CDR3 is CASSGFTGYNYEQYF. Incomplete CDR3 DNA: TGTGCCAGCAGTGGTTTCACAGGGTACAACTACGAG.

This clone was found many times. The read halts 3 residues ahead of the CDR3 end, with the missing end drawn from the germline J gene. This sample includes further DNA sequences coding for the same CDR3. V gene TRBV30 combines with J gene TRBJ1-3; no reliable D call. The CDR3 length is 13 residues. V shed 7 bases and J shed 3 bases, with 13 bases lying between them. Germline assignment: CDR1 GTSNPN and CDR2 SVGIG (reference sequence). Here the CDR3 reads CAFGPGIGNTIYF. CDR3 DNA, as far as it was read: TGTGCCTTTGGGCCGGGGATTGGAAACACC.